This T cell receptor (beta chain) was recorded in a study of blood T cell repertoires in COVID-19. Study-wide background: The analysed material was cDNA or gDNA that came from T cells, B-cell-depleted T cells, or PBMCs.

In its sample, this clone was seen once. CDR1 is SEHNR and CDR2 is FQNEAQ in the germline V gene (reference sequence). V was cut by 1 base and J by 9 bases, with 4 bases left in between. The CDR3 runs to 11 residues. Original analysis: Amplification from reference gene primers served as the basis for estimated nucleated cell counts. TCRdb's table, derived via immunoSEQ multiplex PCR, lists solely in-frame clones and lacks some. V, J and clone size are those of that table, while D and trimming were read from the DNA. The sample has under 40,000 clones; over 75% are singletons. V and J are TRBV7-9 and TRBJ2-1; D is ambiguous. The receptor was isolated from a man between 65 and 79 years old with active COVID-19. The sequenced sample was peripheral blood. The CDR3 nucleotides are TGTGCCAGCAGCTTAGTCGGTGAGCAGTTCTTC. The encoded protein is CASSLVGEQFF.